The 2 T cell receptor beta chains below all came from one sample that was sequenced in a study of control samples from healthy donors and cancer patients. Measured with immunoSEQ multiplex PCR; TCRdb has only the in-frame clones, and not every one. Of approximately 100,000 clones listed, about 89% were seen once; the top ten hold approximately 21%. The sequenced material came from blood. These receptors all stem from a man aged 30 to 39 in good health.

The sample holds one count of this clone. V and J are TRBV6-5 and TRBJ1-3; D is uncertain. Germline CDR1 MNHEY, CDR2 SVGAGI. Trimming stripped 2 bases from V and 4 bases from J, with 15 bases between. The CDR3 sequence is 16 residues long. The DNA of the CDR3 is TGTGCCAGCAGTTACGGGCAGCCTACCCTAGGAAACACCATATATTTT. Translating gives CASSYGQPTLGNTIYF.

Only one count was recorded for this clone. This chain links TRBV7-8 with TRBJ2-7; D perhaps matches TRBD2 (6 bases). Germline loops: CDR1 SGHVS, CDR2 FQNEAQ. This CDR3 is built from 15 residues. The V end lost 5 bases, the J end lost 0 bases, and 14 bases lay between the germline ends. The DNA of the CDR3 is TGTGCCAGCAGCCCAGTCGCGGGGATCTCCTACGAGCAGTACTTC. This sequence encodes CASSPVAGISYEQYF.